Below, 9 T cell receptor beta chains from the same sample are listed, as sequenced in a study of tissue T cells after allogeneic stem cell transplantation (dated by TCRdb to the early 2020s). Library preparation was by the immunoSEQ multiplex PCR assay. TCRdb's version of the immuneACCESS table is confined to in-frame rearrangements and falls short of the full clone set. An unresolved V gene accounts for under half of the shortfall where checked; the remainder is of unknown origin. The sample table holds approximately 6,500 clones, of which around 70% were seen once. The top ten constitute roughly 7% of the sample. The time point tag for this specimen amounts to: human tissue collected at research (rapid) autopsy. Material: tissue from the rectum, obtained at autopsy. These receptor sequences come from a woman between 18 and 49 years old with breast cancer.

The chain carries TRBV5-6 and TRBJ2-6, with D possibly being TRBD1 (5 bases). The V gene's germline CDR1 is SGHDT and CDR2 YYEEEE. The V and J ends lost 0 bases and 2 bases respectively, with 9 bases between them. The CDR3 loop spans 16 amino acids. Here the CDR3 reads CASSLVSRAGANVLTF. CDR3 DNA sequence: TGTGCCAGCAGCTTGGTGTCCAGGGCTGGGGCCAACGTCCTGACTTTC.

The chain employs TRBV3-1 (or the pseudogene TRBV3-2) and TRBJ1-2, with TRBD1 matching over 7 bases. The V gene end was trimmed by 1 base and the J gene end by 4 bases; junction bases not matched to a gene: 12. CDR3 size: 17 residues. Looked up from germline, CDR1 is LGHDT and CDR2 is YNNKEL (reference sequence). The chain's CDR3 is CASSQGGTGEWIYGYTF. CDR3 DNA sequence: TGTGCCAGCAGCCAAGGAGGTACAGGGGAATGGATCTATGGCTACACCTTC.

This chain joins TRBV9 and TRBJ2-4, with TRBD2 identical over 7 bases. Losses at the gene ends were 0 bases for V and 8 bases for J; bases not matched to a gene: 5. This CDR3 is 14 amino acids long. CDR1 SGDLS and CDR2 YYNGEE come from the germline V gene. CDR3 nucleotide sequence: TGTGCCAGCAGCGTAGGGGTGGGGAGGGACATTCAGTACTTC. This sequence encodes CASSVGVGRDIQYF. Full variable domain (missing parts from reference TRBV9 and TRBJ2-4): DSGVTQTPKHLITATGQRVTLRCSPRSGDLSVYWYQQSLDQGLQFLIQYYNGEERAKGNILERFSAQQFPDLHSELNLSSLELGDSALYFCASSVGVGRDIQYFGAGTRLSVL.

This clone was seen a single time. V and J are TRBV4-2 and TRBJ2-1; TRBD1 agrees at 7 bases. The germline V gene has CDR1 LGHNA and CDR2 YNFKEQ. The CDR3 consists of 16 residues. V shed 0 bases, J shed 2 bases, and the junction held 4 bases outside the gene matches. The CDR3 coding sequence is TGTGCCAGCAGCCAAGATAGGGACAGAGCCTACAATGAGCAGTTCTTC. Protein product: CASSQDRDRAYNEQFF.

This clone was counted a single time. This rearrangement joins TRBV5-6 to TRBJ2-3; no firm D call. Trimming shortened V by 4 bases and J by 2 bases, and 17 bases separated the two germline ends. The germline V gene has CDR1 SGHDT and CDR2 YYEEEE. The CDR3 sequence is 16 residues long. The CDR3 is CASSRLGGENTDTQYF. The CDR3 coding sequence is TGTGCCAGCAGCCGGTTGGGTGGTGAGAACACAGATACGCAGTATTTT.

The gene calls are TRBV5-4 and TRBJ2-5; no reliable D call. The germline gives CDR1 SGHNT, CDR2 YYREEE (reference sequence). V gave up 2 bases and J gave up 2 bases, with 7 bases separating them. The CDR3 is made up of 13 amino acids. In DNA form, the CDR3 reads TGTGCCAGCAGCTTTGTAGGGCAAGAGACCCAGTACTTC. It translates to CASSFVGQETQYF.

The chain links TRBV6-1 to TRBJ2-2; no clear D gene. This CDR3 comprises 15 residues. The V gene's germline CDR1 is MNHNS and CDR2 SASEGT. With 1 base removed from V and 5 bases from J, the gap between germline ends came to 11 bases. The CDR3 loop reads CASSEGSTETGELFF. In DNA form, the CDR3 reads TGTGCCAGCAGTGAAGGTTCGACGGAGACCGGGGAGCTGTTTTTT.

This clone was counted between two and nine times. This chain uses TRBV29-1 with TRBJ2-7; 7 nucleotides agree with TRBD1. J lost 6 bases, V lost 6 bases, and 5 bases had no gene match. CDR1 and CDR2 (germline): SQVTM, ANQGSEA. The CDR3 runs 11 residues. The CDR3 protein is CSVGTDAEQYF. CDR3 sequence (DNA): TGCAGCGTGGGGACAGACGCCGAGCAGTACTTC.

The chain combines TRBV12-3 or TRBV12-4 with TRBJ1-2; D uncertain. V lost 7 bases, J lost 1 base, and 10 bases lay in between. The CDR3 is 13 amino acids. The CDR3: CASKRVNNYGYTF. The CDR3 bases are TGTGCCAGCAAGCGGGTAAATAACTATGGCTACACCTTC.